The entry below describes one T cell receptor beta chain. During active infection, Seattle patients enrolled and were then monitored through disease. The sample originates from a study of blood T cell repertoires in COVID-19. Study-wide context: Sample material is recorded as cDNA or gDNA derived from T cells, B-cell-depleted T cells, or PBMCs.

TCRdb keeps only in-frame clones here, not all; method: immunoSEQ multiplex PCR. This table has 300,000 to 350,000 clones, approximately 89% appearing once. The sample taken for sequencing was peripheral blood. The sequence was collected from a woman aged 55-69 years with COVID-19, enrolled during active disease.

In DNA form, the CDR3 reads TGTGCCAGCAGCCAAGAGCTCGGGAGGTCCTACAATGAGCAGTTCTTC. This codes for CASSQELGRSYNEQFF. The rearrangement uses TRBV3-1 (or the pseudogene TRBV3-2) and TRBJ2-1; 7 bases are a match to TRBD2. CDR1 LGHDT and CDR2 YNNKEL come from the germline V gene (reference sequence). The CDR3 is 16 residues long. The ends lost 0 bases at V and 1 base at J; junction bases unmatched: 3.